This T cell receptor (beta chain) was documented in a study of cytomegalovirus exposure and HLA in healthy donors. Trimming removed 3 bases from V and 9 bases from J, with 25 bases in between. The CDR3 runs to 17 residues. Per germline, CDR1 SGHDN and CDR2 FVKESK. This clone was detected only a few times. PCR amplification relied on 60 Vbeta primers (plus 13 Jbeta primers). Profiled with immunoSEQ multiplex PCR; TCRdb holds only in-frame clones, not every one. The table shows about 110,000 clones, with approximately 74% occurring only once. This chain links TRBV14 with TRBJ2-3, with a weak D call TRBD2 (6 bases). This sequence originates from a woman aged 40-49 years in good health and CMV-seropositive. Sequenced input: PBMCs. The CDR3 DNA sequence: TGTGCCAGCAGCCAGGATACAACCCTCCTGAGCGGGTCGACGCAGTATTTT. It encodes CASSQDTTLLSGSTQYF. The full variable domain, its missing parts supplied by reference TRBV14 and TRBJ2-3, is EAGVTQFPSHSVIEKGQTVTLRCDPISGHDNLYWYRRVMGKEIKFLLHFVKESKQDESGMPNNRFLAERTGGTYSTLKVQPAELEDSGVYFCASSQDTTLLSGSTQYFGPGTRLTVL.